Each of the 6 T cell receptor beta chains below was sequenced from the same sample in a study of cytomegalovirus exposure and HLA in healthy donors. This table comes from immunoSEQ multiplex PCR, and its TCRdb copy is limited to in-frame clones, with some not included. In the table there are roughly 120,000 clones, 86% of which are singletons. What was sequenced was PBMCs. These receptor sequences come from a young man in good health and CMV-seronegative.

V usage is TRBV6-5 and J usage is TRBJ2-4; D possibly corresponds to TRBD2 (6 bases). This CDR3 has 15 residues. The germline gives CDR1 MNHEY, CDR2 SVGAGI. Deletions cut 6 bases from V and 6 bases from J, with 18 bases between. The CDR3 sequence: CASSLGAGPGNIQYF. CDR3 nucleotides: TGTGCCAGCAGCCTAGGGGCGGGACCTGGAAACATTCAGTACTTC.

V gene TRBV4-2 combines with J gene TRBJ2-1; TRBD2 matches at 14 bases. The CDR3 loop spans 18 amino acids. The V segment lost 4 bases and the J segment 8 bases; nucleotides outside the gene matches: 13. Germline assignment: CDR1 LGHNA and CDR2 YNFKEQ. CDR3 in amino acids: CASSPEDRLAGGLHEQFF. CDR3 nucleotides: TGTGCCAGCAGCCCTGAGGATCGACTAGCGGGAGGGCTCCATGAGCAGTTCTTC.

V and J are TRBV30 and TRBJ2-7; TRBD2 matches at 7 bases. The V segment lost 7 bases and the J segment 1 base; nucleotides outside the gene matches: 10. Germline CDR1 is GTSNPN and CDR2 is SVGIG (reference sequence). This CDR3 is built from 14 residues. This CDR3 is CAFERAGESYEQYF. CDR3 nucleotide sequence: TGTGCCTTCGAGAGGGCGGGAGAGTCCTACGAGCAGTACTTC.

This chain uses TRBV7-2 with TRBJ1-1; no definite D call. V was clipped by 3 bases and J by 1 base, with 6 bases between them. Germline V CDR1 and CDR2: SGHTA, FQGNSA. The CDR3 extends over 13 amino acids. CDR3 region: CASSFNSNTEAFF. The CDR3 DNA reads as TGTGCCAGCAGCTTTAATTCGAACACTGAAGCTTTCTTT.

The genes are TRBV5-6 and TRBJ1-2; D is unclear. V was clipped by 0 bases and J by 1 base, with 4 bases between them. The CDR3 consists of 13 residues. Germline assignment: CDR1 SGHDT and CDR2 YYEEEE. CDR3 sequence reads: CASSLGLNYGYTF. The CDR3 DNA is TGTGCCAGCAGCTTGGGGCTTAACTATGGCTACACCTTC.

The CDR3 DNA follows: TGTGCCAGCAGCTCCTCCCGCGGGGGTGAGCAGTTCTTC. Translation gives CASSSSRGGEQFF. The chain recombines TRBV7-2 with TRBJ2-1; 7 bases map to TRBD2. V lost 4 bases, J lost 9 bases, and 6 bases stayed unmatched. The CDR3 runs 13 residues. Germline CDR1 and CDR2: SGHTA and FQGNSA.